The clone carrying this TCR beta chain has just a few counts. The antigen is not known. In germline, CDR1 is SQVTM, CDR2 ANQGSEA. Between the trimmed V and J ends, which lost 4 bases and 3 bases, there was a span of 9 bases. The CDR3 contains 12 residues. Sequenced by immunoSEQ multiplex PCR; TCRdb stores in-frame clones only, minus some. In the table there are tens of thousands of clones, 82% of which are singletons. This sample was taken from a study of stem cell transplantation in POMP-related autoinflammatory disease. About the study: Before transplant: CD4+ naive skewing, low CD8+ proportions, reduced cytokine secretion.

Prominent immunodeficiency with autoinflammation defined PRAID. General study findings and limits: A trend toward lower repertoire diversity and greater clonality appeared in every analyzed T-cell subset of PRAID patients. In PRAID patients, the number of distinct TRB V-J gene pairings was restricted.

This chain uses TRBV29-1 with TRBJ2-5; TRBD1 might be the D (6 bases). The sample in question was CD4+ T cells from PBMCs, obtained before stem cell transplantation. The source is a human donor with POMP-related autoinflammation and immune dysregulation (PRAID). CDR3: CSVGDMEETQYF. In nucleotides, the CDR3 is TGCAGCGTTGGGGACATGGAAGAGACCCAGTACTTC.